The 5 T cell receptor beta chains listed next were all sequenced from one sample in a study of blood T cell repertoires in COVID-19. The repertoire was sequenced with immunoSEQ multiplex PCR; TCRdb's copy has only in-frame clones and lacks some. The repertoire holds about 370,000 clones, with more than 70% as singletons. Sample: peripheral blood. Receptor source: a woman aged 25 to 45 with COVID-19, enrolled during active disease.

The rearrangement links TRBV6-5 to TRBJ1-6; 7 nucleotides line up with TRBD1. The CDR3 contains 13 residues. Losses at the gene ends were 6 bases for V and 9 bases for J; bases not matched to a gene: 5. Germline CDR1 reads MNHEY; CDR2 reads SVGAGI. CDR3 nucleotide sequence: TGTGCCAGCAGGACAGGGCCTGGTTCACCCCTCCACTTT. Amino acid sequence: CASRTGPGSPLHF.

The gene calls are TRBV30 and TRBJ1-1, with 9 nucleotides matching TRBD1. The CDR3 extends over 17 amino acids. Germline CDR1 GTSNPN, CDR2 SVGIG (reference sequence). Trimming cost V 4 bases and J 1 base; bases outside gene matches: 13. CDR3 bases: TGTGCCTGGACGACGGGACAGGGATGGGGCTCGAACACTGAAGCTTTCTTT. Its translation: CAWTTGQGWGSNTEAFF.

This sequence joins TRBV28 and TRBJ1-2; TRBD1 matches at 12 bases. The CDR3 loop spans 15 amino acids. Unmatched junction bases numbered 8, after V lost 10 bases and J lost 2 bases. CDR1 is MDHEN, CDR2 SYDVKM, per germline. The DNA for the CDR3 is TGTGCCACCACACTGGGACAGGGGGCGAACTATGGCTACACCTTC. Amino acids: CATTLGQGANYGYTF.

The chain uses TRBV15 and TRBJ1-4; tentatively, D is TRBD1 (6 bases). This CDR3 spans 15 amino acids. Per the germline V gene, CDR1 is LNHNV and CDR2 is YYDKDF (reference sequence). V was trimmed by 0 bases and J by 6 bases, leaving 11 bases between them. The CDR3 sequence is CATSRDGDTYEKLFF. The DNA for the CDR3 is TGTGCCACCAGCAGAGATGGGGACACCTATGAAAAACTGTTTTTT. The variable domain in full, with the rest retrieved from reference TRBV15 and TRBJ1-4, is DAMVIQNPRYQVTQFGKPVTLSCSQTLNHNVMYWYQQKSSQAPKLLFHYYDKDFNNEADTPDNFQSRRPNTSFCFLDIRSPGLGDTAMYLCATSRDGDTYEKLFFGSGTQLSVL.

This clone came up a few times. The rearrangement joins TRBV7-8 to TRBJ2-2; D may be TRBD2 (5 bases). The CDR3 contains 13 residues. Germline loops: CDR1 SGHVS, CDR2 FQNEAQ. V lost 4 bases, J lost 7 bases, and 10 bases lay in between. The CDR3 DNA is TGTGCCAGCAGCTCCACCCGGGGCGGGGAGCTGTTTTTT. It is translated as CASSSTRGGELFF.